One sample yielded the 8 T cell receptor beta chains listed below, sequenced in a study of blood T cell repertoires in COVID-19. This table comes from immunoSEQ multiplex PCR, and its TCRdb copy is limited to in-frame clones, with some not included. The table lists 45,000 to 60,000 clones, 65% to 80% of them singletons. The sequenced sample was peripheral blood. The receptor set was obtained from a human donor with active or convalescent COVID-19. The donor label of this sample is uncertain.

The J gene is TRBJ2-5, the V gene TRBV7-3; D is possibly TRBD1 (6 bases). The CDR3 extends over 13 amino acids. Germline V lookup: CDR1 SGHTA, CDR2 FQGTGA. Trimming took off 5 bases at V and 5 bases at J, with 12 bases between the two ends. The DNA for the CDR3 is TGTGCCAGCAGCCTCGGGACAAGGGAGACCCAGTACTTC. Translated: CASSLGTRETQYF.

The rearrangement links TRBV19 to TRBJ2-5; 8 positions match TRBD1. V was pared by 3 bases and J by 4 bases, with 7 bases of the junction left unmatched. There are 15 residues in the CDR3. Looked up from germline, CDR1 is LNHDA and CDR2 is SQIVND (reference sequence). CDR3 amino acids: CASSMSLTGGETQYF. Here the CDR3 DNA reads TGTGCCAGTAGTATGTCGTTAACAGGGGGAGAGACCCAGTACTTC.

With regard to this clone: One end of the junction fails to match germline, which may point to a read error. The CDR3 DNA sequence: TGCGCCAGCACCCCCTCCGACAATGAGCAGTTCTTC. It encodes CASTPSDNEQFF. The rearrangement links TRBV5-1 to TRBJ2-1; D is undetermined. Germline CDR1 reads SGHRS; CDR2 reads YFSETQ. This CDR3 has 12 amino acids. The variable domain in full, with the rest retrieved from reference TRBV5-1 and TRBJ2-1, is KAGVTQTPRYLIKTRGQQVTLSCSPISGHRSVSWYQQTPGQGLQFLFEYFSETQRNKGNFPGRFSGRQFSNSRSEMNVSTLELGDSALYLCASTPSDNEQFFGPGTRLTVL.

The chain uses TRBV4-1 and TRBJ1-1, with D uncertain. CDR1 is MGHRA, CDR2 YSYEKL, per germline. V was trimmed by 3 bases and J by 1 base, leaving 12 bases between them. This CDR3 is built from 15 residues. CDR3 sequence reads: CASSHYPVRNTEAFF. CDR3 nucleotide sequence: TGCGCCAGCAGCCACTACCCGGTAAGGAACACTGAAGCTTTCTTT.

The chain has TRBV3-1 (or the pseudogene TRBV3-2) and TRBJ1-2; perhaps TRBD1 as D (5 bases). The CDR3 is 15 residues long. V was trimmed by 4 bases and J by 1 base, leaving 13 bases between them. Looked up from germline, CDR1 is LGHDT and CDR2 is YNNKEL (reference sequence). CDR3 bases: TGTGCCAGCAGCCCGGACGGGGGTCTTAACTATGGCTACACCTTC. The encoded protein is CASSPDGGLNYGYTF.

The chain combines TRBV19 with TRBJ2-1; TRBD1 aligns across 7 bases. This CDR3 has 14 residues. Germline lookup yields CDR1 LNHDA and CDR2 SQIVND (reference sequence). V shed 5 bases and J 8 bases; nucleotides not matched to a gene: 9. The chain's CDR3 is CASSSYRDSDEQFF. Here the CDR3 DNA reads TGTGCCAGTAGTTCCTACCGGGACAGCGATGAGCAGTTCTTC.

The chain links TRBV29-1 to TRBJ2-7; D unclear. CDR3 length: 12 residues. In germline, CDR1 is SQVTM, CDR2 ANQGSEA. V dropped 4 bases and J dropped 0 bases, with 7 bases sitting between them. The CDR3 DNA reads TGCAGCGTTGTATCCGTCTCCTACGAGCAGTACTTC. Its translation: CSVVSVSYEQYF.

The chain combines TRBV12-5 with TRBJ2-7; 15 bases line up with TRBD2. CDR1 is LGHNT and CDR2 is FRNRAP in the germline V gene. The CDR3 is made up of 16 amino acids. J gave up 1 base and V 6 bases, and 4 bases lay outside the gene matches. CDR3 loop: CASGGGLAGGSYEQYF. The CDR3 coding sequence is TGTGCTAGTGGAGGGGGACTAGCGGGAGGATCCTACGAGCAGTACTTC. The full variable domain, with the rest looked up from reference TRBV12-5 and TRBJ2-7, is DARVTQTPRHKVTEMGQEVTMRCQPILGHNTVFWYRQTMMQGLELLAYFRNRAPLDDSGMPKDRFSAEMPDATLATLKIQPSEPRDSAVYFCASGGGLAGGSYEQYFGPGTRLTVT.